A single sample is the source of the 27 T cell receptor beta chains below, sequenced in a study of control samples from healthy donors and cancer patients. Generated by immunoSEQ multiplex PCR, the TCRdb table keeps only in-frame clones and is missing some. The table includes 140,000 to 150,000 clones, 93% detected once. Sample: blood. The receptors were gathered from a man aged 18-30 years in good health.

This sequence joins TRBV7-2 and TRBJ2-2; tentatively, D is TRBD1 (6 bases). From germline, CDR1 is SGHTA and CDR2 FQGNSA. V was trimmed by 5 bases and J by 4 bases, leaving 11 bases between them. There are 14 residues in the CDR3. CDR3 sequence: CASSPTGLTGELFF. As DNA, the CDR3 is TGTGCCAGCAGCCCTACAGGGCTCACCGGGGAGCTGTTTTTT. Full variable domain (missing parts from reference TRBV7-2 and TRBJ2-2): GAGVSQSPSNKVTEKGKDVELRCDPISGHTALYWYRQSLGQGLEFLIYFQGNSAPDKSGLPSDRFSAERTGGSVSTLTIQRTQQEDSAVYLCASSPTGLTGELFFGEGSRLTVL.

This sequence joins TRBV7-9 and TRBJ2-2, with TRBD1 matching 7 bases. This CDR3 is built from 15 residues. V trimming: 5 bases; J trimming: 2 bases; junction bases outside the gene matches: 5. The germline gives CDR1 SEHNR, CDR2 FQNEAQ (reference sequence). CDR3 loop: CASSPGGTNTGELFF. In DNA, the CDR3 is TGTGCCAGCAGCCCAGGGGGTACCAACACCGGGGAGCTGTTTTTT.

The chain couples TRBV27 to TRBJ2-5; a possible D gene is TRBD1 (5 bases). The CDR3 is made up of 13 amino acids. Germline-derived CDR1 and CDR2 are MNHEY and SMNVEV (reference sequence). V was trimmed by 3 bases and J by 1 base, leaving 6 bases between them. DNA for the CDR3: TGTGCCAGCAGTTTTGACAGCCAAGAGACCCAGTACTTC. This translates into CASSFDSQETQYF.

V is TRBV28 and J is TRBJ1-2, with D unresolved. The V gene's germline CDR1 is MDHEN and CDR2 SYDVKM. The CDR3 runs 11 residues. Trimming stripped 11 bases from V and 1 base from J, with 8 bases between. The CDR3 nucleotides are TGTGCCGCGGGGATTAACTATGGCTACACCTTC. It encodes CAAGINYGYTF.

This clone was found once. The CDR3 region is CASSLAQGSEQYF. CDR3 bases: TGTGCCAGCAGTTTAGCGCAGGGGAGCGAGCAGTACTTC. The chain uses TRBV12-3 or TRBV12-4 and TRBJ2-7; possibly TRBD1 for D (6 bases). The CDR3 covers 13 residues. V dropped 0 bases and J dropped 6 bases, with 9 bases sitting between them.

This CDR3 reads CASSSDRDIRGYTF. In nucleotides, the CDR3 is TGTGCCAGCAGCTCCGACCGCGACATCCGCGGCTACACCTTC. This rearrangement joins TRBV3-1 (or the pseudogene TRBV3-2) to TRBJ1-2; D remains ambiguous. The CDR3 is 14 residues long. V shed 5 bases and J shed 8 bases, with 18 bases lying between them. The germline gives CDR1 LGHDT, CDR2 YNNKEL (reference sequence).

Note on this clone: The limits of the CDR3 on the DNA are not certain, so only TCRdb's listed CDR3 is given. The V call is TRBV11-2, the J call TRBJ2-7; TRBD2 reflects the table's D call only, with no check against the DNA. From germline, CDR1 is SGHAT and CDR2 FQNNGV. The CDR3 region is 15 residues in length, termini included. CDR3: CASSTSGSGNYEQYF.

J is TRBJ1-6 and V is TRBV11-2; D gene ambiguous. Germline values: CDR1 SGHAT, CDR2 FQNNGV. This CDR3 spans 15 amino acids. Trimming shortened V by 7 bases and J by 7 bases, and 17 bases separated the two germline ends. The DNA for the CDR3 is TGTGCCAGCAACTCCCTGAGGCGGATGAATTCACCCCTCCACTTT. Amino acids: CASNSLRRMNSPLHF.

The V and J genes are TRBV3-1 (or the pseudogene TRBV3-2) and TRBJ1-6; no definite D call. Trimming cost V 5 bases and J 8 bases, with 16 bases left between them. The CDR3 is 15 residues long. Germline-derived CDR1 and CDR2 are LGHDT and YNNKEL (reference sequence). CDR3 bases: TGTGCCAGCAGCGTCGGGCTCTACCCGGATTCACCCCTCCACTTT. Protein sequence: CASSVGLYPDSPLHF.

The rearrangement links TRBV19 to TRBJ1-2; D is undetermined. CDR1 LNHDA and CDR2 SQIVND come from the germline V gene (reference sequence). The length of the CDR3 is 14 residues. Trimming removed 2 bases from V and 0 bases from J, with 7 bases in between. The CDR3 DNA follows: TGTGCCAGTAGTATAAGGGATACTAACTATGGCTACACCTTC. Protein product: CASSIRDTNYGYTF.

This chain links TRBV7-6 with TRBJ2-3, with 12 nucleotides matching TRBD2. The V gene end was trimmed by 3 bases and the J gene end by 6 bases; junction bases not matched to a gene: 7. Germline assignment: CDR1 SGHVS and CDR2 FNYEAQ. CDR3 length: 16 residues. CDR3 loop: CASSFGILAGGDTQYF. The CDR3 bases are TGTGCCAGCAGCTTCGGGATTCTAGCGGGAGGGGATACGCAGTATTTT.

CDR3 loop: CASSATDILAYEQYF. The CDR3 DNA follows: TGTGCCAGCAGCGCGACAGATATTCTTGCCTACGAGCAGTACTTC. The chain has TRBV9 and TRBJ2-7; a weak D match, TRBD1 (5 bases). V lost 3 bases and J 2 bases, leaving 15 bases between the germline ends. The CDR3 runs to 15 residues. Germline V gene lookup returns CDR1 SGDLS and CDR2 YYNGEE. The full variable domain, its missing parts supplied by reference TRBV9 and TRBJ2-7, is DSGVTQTPKHLITATGQRVTLRCSPRSGDLSVYWYQQSLDQGLQFLIQYYNGEERAKGNILERFSAQQFPDLHSELNLSSLELGDSALYFCASSATDILAYEQYFGPGTRLTVT.

This rearrangement joins TRBV9 to TRBJ2-3; D ambiguous. V was cut by 0 bases and J by 0 bases, with 17 bases left in between. Germline CDR1 is SGDLS and CDR2 is YYNGEE. This CDR3 is built from 18 residues. As DNA, the CDR3 is TGTGCCAGCAGCGTAGCCGAGACCAACCCGACTAGCACAGATACGCAGTATTTT. It translates to CASSVAETNPTSTDTQYF.

In its sample, this clone was seen once. The J gene is TRBJ2-1, the V gene TRBV3-1 (or the pseudogene TRBV3-2); D remains ambiguous. CDR3 length equals 16 residues. Germline V CDR1 and CDR2: LGHDT, YNNKEL (reference sequence). The V and J ends lost 0 bases and 0 bases respectively, with 9 bases between them. The CDR3: CASSQEGESSYNEQFF. The CDR3, as DNA: TGTGCCAGCAGCCAAGAGGGTGAGAGCTCCTACAATGAGCAGTTCTTC.

V and J are TRBV13 and TRBJ2-2; D call uncertain. Germline assignment: CDR1 PRHDT and CDR2 FYEKMQ (reference sequence). V shed 1 base and J shed 0 bases, with 15 bases lying between them. This CDR3 comprises 18 residues. The CDR3 loop reads CASSLEPIIGSNTGELFF. Here the CDR3 DNA reads TGTGCCAGCAGCTTAGAACCCATCATCGGGTCGAACACCGGGGAGCTGTTTTTT.

The chain has TRBV7-3 and TRBJ2-2; 9 bases are a match to TRBD2. The CDR3 totals 17 residues. Germline CDR1 SGHTA, CDR2 FQGTGA. V was pared by 1 base and J by 3 bases, with 6 bases of the junction left unmatched. CDR3 residues: CASSLKGAGGDTGELFF. CDR3 coding DNA: TGTGCCAGCAGCTTAAAAGGAGCGGGAGGCGACACCGGGGAGCTGTTTTTT. Looking up the rest from reference TRBV7-3 and TRBJ2-2 gives the full variable domain: GAGVSQTPSNKVTEKGKYVELRCDPISGHTALYWYRQSLGQGPEFLIYFQGTGAADDSGLPNDRFFAVRPEGSVSTLKIQRTERGDSAVYLCASSLKGAGGDTGELFFGEGSRLTVL.

This chain joins TRBV2 and TRBJ1-6, with D hard to call. The V gene's germline CDR1 is SNHLY and CDR2 FYNNEI. The CDR3 length is 15 residues. V shed 3 bases and J shed 2 bases, with 8 bases lying between them. The CDR3 reads CASSERVAYNSPLHF. The CDR3 coding sequence is TGTGCCAGCAGTGAGAGGGTGGCCTATAATTCACCCCTCCACTTT.

The rearrangement links TRBV9 to TRBJ1-6; D is unresolved. This CDR3 is built from 12 residues. CDR1 SGDLS and CDR2 YYNGEE come from the germline V gene. V shed 1 base and J shed 7 bases, with 3 bases lying between them. The CDR3, as DNA: TGTGCCAGCAGCGTACGGAATTCACCCCTCCACTTT. Protein sequence: CASSVRNSPLHF.

The DNA of the CDR3 is TGTGCCAGCAGTGCTCGAGGGGGTCGGATCGATTCACCCCTCCACTTT. Protein product: CASSARGGRIDSPLHF. This sequence joins TRBV6-4 and TRBJ1-6, with D maybe TRBD1 (6 bases). Germline CDR1 is MRHNA and CDR2 is SNTAGT. This CDR3 contains 16 residues. The V and J ends lost 4 bases and 8 bases respectively, with 18 bases between them.

V and J are TRBV2 and TRBJ2-2, with TRBD1 identical over 7 bases. The CDR3 runs 13 residues. V trimming: 6 bases; J trimming: 7 bases; junction bases outside the gene matches: 5. CDR1 and CDR2 from the germline V gene are SNHLY and FYNNEI. Here the CDR3 reads CASSWTGYGELFF. The CDR3 DNA reads TGTGCCAGCAGCTGGACAGGCTACGGGGAGCTGTTTTTT. The full variable domain, in which reference TRBV2 and TRBJ2-2 provide the parts outside the CDR3, is EPEVTQTPSHQVTQMGQEVILRCVPISNHLYFYWYRQILGQKVEFLVSFYNNEISEKSEIFDDQFSVERPDGSNFTLKIRSTKLEDSAMYFCASSWTGYGELFFGEGSRLTVL.

The chain uses TRBV5-8 and TRBJ2-7; TRBD2 might be the D (5 bases). Germline loops: CDR1 SGHTS, CDR2 YDEGEE. The V gene lost 5 bases and the J gene lost 2 bases, with 11 bases spanning the gap. CDR3 length equals 13 residues. CDR3 protein: CASSPGWAYEQYF. CDR3 in DNA: TGTGCCAGCAGTCCGGGGTGGGCCTACGAGCAGTACTTC.

The J gene is TRBJ2-3, the V gene TRBV5-1; possibly TRBD2 for D (6 bases). V gave up 5 bases and J gave up 4 bases, with 17 bases separating them. Germline values: CDR1 SGHRS, CDR2 YFSETQ. CDR3 length: 15 residues. Here the CDR3 reads CASSYSGSRPDTQYF. The CDR3 nucleotides are TGCGCCAGCAGTTACAGCGGGTCTCGTCCAGATACGCAGTATTTT.

The V call is TRBV6-5, the J call TRBJ2-3; 8 bases line up with TRBD1. J gave up 2 bases and V 2 bases, and 6 bases lay outside the gene matches. CDR1 is MNHEY, CDR2 SVGAGI, per germline. CDR3 length: 16 residues. CDR3 nucleotide sequence: TGTGCCAGCAGTTACCAACAGGGGGAGGACACAGATACGCAGTATTTT. Its protein product is CASSYQQGEDTDTQYF.

This clone was counted once. This chain uses TRBV6-1 with TRBJ1-2; tentative D call: TRBD1 (5 bases). This CDR3 has 16 amino acids. V dropped 1 base and J dropped 5 bases, with 17 bases sitting between them. Germline assignment: CDR1 MNHNS and CDR2 SASEGT. The CDR3 protein is CASSEGGRGRNYGYTF. For the CDR3, the DNA is TGTGCCAGCAGTGAAGGAGGAAGGGGACGAAATTATGGCTACACCTTC.

The V gene is TRBV29-1, the J gene TRBJ2-1; TRBD2 might be the D (5 bases). The V gene's germline CDR1 is SQVTM and CDR2 ANQGSEA. The CDR3 extends over 12 amino acids. V was clipped by 2 bases and J by 4 bases, with 6 bases between them. The CDR3 loop reads CSVERGYNEQFF. The CDR3 nucleotides read TGCAGCGTTGAACGCGGGTACAATGAGCAGTTCTTC.

The V gene is TRBV7-6, the J gene TRBJ2-5; 14 bases are shared with TRBD2. This CDR3 contains 16 residues. V was pared by 5 bases and J by 5 bases, with 7 bases of the junction left unmatched. Germline loops: CDR1 SGHVS, CDR2 FNYEAQ. CDR3 nucleotides: TGTGCCAGCAGCGGCAGACTAGCGGGGGGGCCGGAGACCCAGTACTTC. Translated: CASSGRLAGGPETQYF.

The rearrangement links TRBV5-4 to TRBJ2-3; perhaps TRBD2 as D (7 bases). This CDR3 has 15 amino acids. Trimming removed 2 bases at V and 4 bases at J, with 14 bases between. Germline CDR1 and CDR2: SGHNT and YYREEE (reference sequence). As DNA, the CDR3 is TGTGCCAGCAGCTTTCGGGGGGCAGGTTCAGATACGCAGTATTTT. Translation gives CASSFRGAGSDTQYF.